Below are 17 T cell receptor beta chains sequenced from a single sample in a study of T-cell reconstitution after alpha-beta-depleted transplantation in children. Construction of the TCRbeta library involved unique molecular identifiers. One entry per CDR3 protein, called by TCRdb with MiXCR from the PCR reads. The sample includes about 640,000 distinct CDR3 sequences, around 16% seen only once; the top ten take under 1.2%. The specimen comprised PBMCs from the stem cell graft donor, sampled from the stem cell graft. The receptors were gathered from a human donor who donated a stem cell graft to a child with acute myeloid leukemia.

The chain has TRBV5-5 and TRBJ2-2, with D possibly being TRBD1 or TRBD2 (6 bases each). The CDR3 is 15 amino acids. Trimming cost V 2 bases and J 4 bases, with 12 bases left between them. Germline CDR1 and CDR2: SGHKS and YYEKEE (reference sequence). The CDR3 DNA follows: TGTGCCAGCAGCTTTGAGGGGGGCGTCACCGGGGAGCTGTTTTTT. Translation gives CASSFEGGVTGELFF. Full variable domain (remainder filled in from reference TRBV5-5 and TRBJ2-2): DAGVTQSPTHLIKTRGQQVTLRCSPISGHKSVSWYQQVLGQGPQFIFQYYEKEERGRGNFPDRFSARQFPNYSSELNVNALLLGDSALYLCASSFEGGVTGELFFGEGSRLTVL.

This clonotype was seen many times. This chain joins TRBV5-6 and TRBJ2-7; D is unclear. CDR3 length equals 14 residues. Trimming cost V 0 bases and J 3 bases, with 10 bases left between them. The germline V gene has CDR1 SGHDT and CDR2 YYEEEE. This CDR3 reads CASSLAGRNYEQYF. CDR3 DNA sequence: TGTGCCAGCAGCTTGGCCGGCAGAAACTACGAGCAGTACTTC.

The V call is TRBV20-1, the J call TRBJ2-2; TRBD2 aligns across 7 bases. V lost 4 bases, J lost 7 bases, and 6 bases stayed unmatched. Germline V gives CDR1 DFQATT, CDR2 SNEGSKA (reference sequence). There are 13 residues in the CDR3. The CDR3: CSATLRGVGELFF. The CDR3 DNA follows: TGCAGTGCTACCCTTCGGGGGGTCGGGGAGCTGTTTTTT.

This clonotype showed up many times. CDR3 loop: CSAITLAVAYNEQFF. Written as DNA, the CDR3 is TGCAGTGCTATCACCCTCGCGGTGGCTTACAATGAGCAGTTCTTC. The chain joins TRBV20-1 to TRBJ2-1, with D hard to call. With 4 bases removed from V and 4 bases from J, the gap between germline ends came to 17 bases. CDR3 length: 15 residues. Germline CDR1 DFQATT, CDR2 SNEGSKA (reference sequence).

V is TRBV7-2 and J is TRBJ2-7; TRBD1 aligns across 12 bases. The V gene's germline CDR1 is SGHTA and CDR2 FQGNSA. The junction had 6 bases not matched to a gene; V was cut back by 4 bases and J by 5 bases. CDR3 length: 15 residues. CDR3 region: CASSWTGQGAHEQYF. Here the CDR3 DNA reads TGTGCCAGCAGCTGGACGGGACAGGGGGCTCACGAGCAGTACTTC.

This chain joins TRBV7-9 and TRBJ2-3, with D possibly being TRBD1 (5 bases). The germline V gene encodes CDR1 SEHNR and CDR2 FQNEAQ (reference sequence). Trimming cost V 3 bases and J 2 bases, with 12 bases left between them. This CDR3 has 15 residues. CDR3 in amino acids: CASSFAGPFTDTQYF. The DNA of the CDR3 is TGTGCCAGCAGCTTCGCAGGGCCCTTCACAGATACGCAGTATTTT.

The V and J genes are TRBV9 and TRBJ2-5; 11 positions match TRBD1. Trimming took 3 bases from V and 2 from J; bases not matched to a gene: 6. Germline V gene sequence: CDR1 SGDLS, CDR2 YYNGEE. The length of the CDR3 is 16 residues. The CDR3 loop is CASSGTGGAGQETQYF. The CDR3 DNA reads as TGTGCCAGCAGCGGGACAGGGGGCGCTGGACAAGAGACCCAGTACTTC.

This clonotype turned up a few times. This chain connects TRBV12-3 or TRBV12-4 to TRBJ1-5, with 9 bases aligning to TRBD1. V lost 5 bases, J lost 12 bases, and 14 bases stayed unmatched. This CDR3 is built from 15 residues. CDR3 sequence: CASSPETGGYYHQHF. The CDR3 nucleotides read TGTGCCAGCAGTCCAGAGACAGGGGGTTATTACCACCAGCATTTT.

This clonotype has ten or more counts. The chain carries TRBV11-2 and TRBJ2-3, with D possibly being TRBD2 (6 bases). The CDR3 is made up of 16 amino acids. Deletions cut 4 bases from V and 2 bases from J, with 16 bases between. Germline V gene data show CDR1 as SGHAT and CDR2 as FQNNGV. The DNA of the CDR3 is TGTGCCAGCAGCTCTAATAGCGGTTCCCTCACAGATACGCAGTATTTT. This gives the protein CASSSNSGSLTDTQYF.

This clonotype was detected ten times or more. The genes are TRBV29-1 and TRBJ2-1, with D unclear. The V gene lost 6 bases and the J gene lost 2 bases, with 14 bases spanning the gap. The CDR3 loop spans 14 amino acids. Germline V gene lookup returns CDR1 SQVTM and CDR2 ANQGSEA. In nucleotides, the CDR3 is TGCAGCGTGTGCCGGGCTCCTCCCTACAATGAGCAGTTCTTC. Translation gives CSVCRAPPYNEQFF.

The chain combines TRBV12-3 or TRBV12-4 with TRBJ2-3, with 7 bases aligning to TRBD2. CDR3 size: 18 residues. V shed 4 bases and J 0 bases; nucleotides not matched to a gene: 13. The CDR3 loop is CASSSRAGVIPSTDTQYF. Here the CDR3 DNA reads TGTGCCAGCAGTTCTAGGGCGGGGGTGATCCCTAGCACAGATACGCAGTATTTT.

At least ten counts were recorded for this clonotype. Here the CDR3 DNA reads TGTGCCAGCTCCGGGACAGGCTCTTCCGGGGAGCTGTTTTTT. Translation: CASSGTGSSGELFF. The chain links TRBV7-2 to TRBJ2-2; 8 bases fit TRBD1. V was pared by 8 bases and J by 6 bases, with 8 bases of the junction left unmatched. This CDR3 is 14 amino acids long. Germline CDR1 reads SGHTA; CDR2 reads FQGNSA.

This clonotype came up a few times. The chain combines TRBV12-3 or TRBV12-4 with TRBJ1-1; no definite D call. This CDR3 region has 17 residues. V was clipped by 2 bases and J by 0 bases, with 16 bases between them. The CDR3 here is CASSLIGGIGVNTEAFF. Written as DNA, the CDR3 is TGTGCCAGCAGTTTAATCGGCGGTATCGGTGTGAACACTGAAGCTTTCTTT.

This clonotype was detected only a few times. This chain uses TRBV5-1 with TRBJ2-4; 8 positions match TRBD1. The trim removed 4 bases at V and 8 bases at J, leaving 5 bases unmatched. Germline lookup yields CDR1 SGHRS and CDR2 YFSETQ. The CDR3 length is 13 residues. CDR3 loop: CASSLDRGDIQYF. The DNA of the CDR3 is TGCGCCAGCAGCCTCGACAGGGGTGACATTCAGTACTTC. The full variable domain, with the rest looked up from reference TRBV5-1 and TRBJ2-4, is KAGVTQTPRYLIKTRGQQVTLSCSPISGHRSVSWYQQTPGQGLQFLFEYFSETQRNKGNFPGRFSGRQFSNSRSEMNVSTLELGDSALYLCASSLDRGDIQYFGAGTRLSVL.

The V call is TRBV7-3, the J call TRBJ1-6, with TRBD1 matching over 8 bases. The germline gives CDR1 SGHTA, CDR2 FQGTGA. This CDR3 comprises 15 residues. V shed 4 bases, J shed 11 bases, and the junction held 10 bases outside the gene matches. The CDR3 spells CASSSQGAQGTPLHF. The CDR3 DNA follows: TGTGCCAGCAGCTCCCAGGGGGCTCAGGGCACACCCCTCCACTTT.

In this sample, this clonotype turned up a few times. The rearrangement joins TRBV7-9 to TRBJ1-1; D is ambiguous. The germline gives CDR1 SEHNR, CDR2 FQNEAQ (reference sequence). This CDR3 spans 13 amino acids. Trimming took off 3 bases at V and 5 bases at J, with 10 bases between the two ends. The CDR3 reads CASSLPYVTEAFF. The CDR3 nucleotides read TGTGCCAGCAGCTTGCCATATGTGACTGAAGCTTTCTTT.

This clonotype came up a few times. CDR3 sequence (DNA): TGTGCCAGCGGACAACAGGGCGTTTTGCCAGATACGCAGTATTTT. Amino acid sequence: CASGQQGVLPDTQYF. This chain joins TRBV12-3 or TRBV12-4 and TRBJ2-3; D is perhaps TRBD1 (6 bases). This CDR3 contains 15 residues. Trimming removed 8 bases from V and 4 bases from J, with 19 bases in between.